The rows below give T cell receptor beta chains drawn from one sample of a study of blood T cells in healthy people across ages. TCRdb reprocessed the 5' RACE reads with MiXCR, giving one entry per CDR3 protein. The table includes 800,000 to 1,300,000 distinct CDR3 sequences, under 30% detected once. These data are also associated with another study on T cells of mothers and their children.

What was sequenced was blood. These receptors originate from a girl aged 2 to 10 in good health. Each CDR3 is given with its conserved first and last residue. The order of the fields is D gene, J gene, clone size, V gene, CDR3 protein, CDR3 DNA. D genes are given only for firm matches. Some rows mark clone size as missing; the rest say once, few, many or name a class of expanded clone.

D: -
J: TRBJ2-2
size: few
V: TRBV7-3
CDR3: CASSLMGAGELFF
DNA: TGTGCCAGCAGCTTAATGGGGGCCGGGGAGCTGTTTTTT

D: -
J: TRBJ2-7
size: -
V: TRBV2
CDR3: CASRTDTSYEQYF
DNA: TGTGCCAGCAGAACGGACACCTCCTACGAGCAGTACTTC

D: -
J: TRBJ2-7
size: -
V: TRBV10-3
CDR3: CALNPYWGEQYF
DNA: TGTGCCCTCAATCCCTATTGGGGAGAGCAGTACTTC

D: -
J: TRBJ1-5
size: few
V: TRBV20-1
CDR3: CSASRGVQPPHF
DNA: TGCAGTGCTAGTCGAGGGGTCCAGCCCCCGCATTTT

D: TRBD2
J: TRBJ2-1
size: few
V: TRBV20-1
CDR3: CSARGWTSGHNEQFF
DNA: TGCAGTGCTAGAGGGTGGACTAGCGGTCACAATGAGCAGTTCTTC

D: -
J: TRBJ2-7
size: -
V: TRBV20-1
CDR3: CSASGLNYEQYF
DNA: TGCAGTGCTAGCGGCCTCAACTACGAGCAGTACTTC

D: -
J: TRBJ2-1
size: -
V: TRBV4-1
CDR3: CASSQVLREQFF
DNA: TGCGCCAGCAGCCAAGTTCTGCGTGAGCAGTTCTTC

D: -
J: TRBJ1-4
size: once
V: TRBV4-1
CDR3: CAGSQDPLAVLHEKLFF
DNA: TGCGCCGGCAGCCAAGACCCTCTGGCAGTGCTCCATGAAAAACTGTTTTTT

D: -
J: TRBJ1-2
size: few
V: TRBV27
CDR3: CASSLSQAGHGGYGYTF
DNA: TGTGCCAGCAGTTTATCCCAGGCAGGCCACGGCGGCTATGGCTACACCTTC

D: -
J: TRBJ1-1
size: -
V: TRBV14
CDR3: CASSPKRPGETPGTEAFF
DNA: TGTGCCAGCAGCCCCAAAAGACCGGGGGAGACCCCAGGCACTGAAGCTTTCTTT

D: -
J: TRBJ1-1
size: few
V: TRBV27
CDR3: CASSSSTDSPEAFF
DNA: TGTGCCAGCAGTTCCTCTACGGACAGTCCTGAAGCTTTCTTT

D: -
J: TRBJ2-1
size: -
V: TRBV3-1
CDR3: CASSQDLYGRGRSFF
DNA: TGTGCCAGCAGCCAAGATCTTTATGGTAGAGGCCGGTCGTTCTTC

D: -
J: TRBJ1-4
size: -
V: TRBV7-9
CDR3: CASSLFSEKLFF
DNA: TGTGCCAGCAGCTTGTTCAGCGAAAAACTGTTTTTT